Below are 10 T cell receptor beta chains sequenced from a single sample in a study of shared clonotypes between healthy human individuals. This table comes from immunoSEQ multiplex PCR, and its TCRdb copy is limited to in-frame clones, with some not included. The data show roughly 2.5 million clones, approximately 92% seen once. The sample comprised naive CD4+ T cells sorted from blood. Sample subset: CD45RA+ positively selected. These TCRs come from a man aged 18-30 years in good health.

The gene calls are TRBV9 and TRBJ2-2, with D perhaps matching TRBD1 (6 bases). CDR1 SGDLS and CDR2 YYNGEE come from the germline V gene. This CDR3 is built from 18 residues. Trimming stripped 3 bases from V and 0 bases from J, with 18 bases between. CDR3 sequence reads: CASSADPGDIANTGELFF. The CDR3 DNA reads TGTGCCAGCAGCGCGGACCCAGGGGATATCGCGAACACCGGGGAGCTGTTTTTT. Full variable domain (rest looked up from reference TRBV9 and TRBJ2-2): DSGVTQTPKHLITATGQRVTLRCSPRSGDLSVYWYQQSLDQGLQFLIQYYNGEERAKGNILERFSAQQFPDLHSELNLSSLELGDSALYFCASSADPGDIANTGELFFGEGSRLTVL.

This rearrangement joins TRBV5-1 to TRBJ2-1; 9 bases fit TRBD2. V dropped 0 bases and J dropped 7; count of bases not matched to a gene: 5. Per the germline V gene, CDR1 is SGHRS and CDR2 is YFSETQ. The length of the CDR3 is 15 residues. The CDR3 loop reads CASSLGLAEKNEQFF. The CDR3 DNA follows: TGCGCCAGCAGCTTGGGACTAGCGGAAAAGAATGAGCAGTTCTTC.

The sample holds a few counts of this clone. V gene TRBV30 combines with J gene TRBJ2-1; 11 bases agree with TRBD2. Germline assignment: CDR1 GTSNPN and CDR2 SVGIG (reference sequence). The CDR3 has 15 amino acids. V dropped 2 bases and J dropped 7; count of bases not matched to a gene: 7. DNA for the CDR3: TGTGCCTGGAGTCCTAGACTAGCGGGGAGGAATGAGCAGTTCTTC. Translated: CAWSPRLAGRNEQFF.

The genes are TRBV7-8 and TRBJ1-4; no firm D call. Germline V gene data show CDR1 as SGHVS and CDR2 as FQNEAQ. The CDR3 length is 14 residues. V was cut by 3 bases and J by 7 bases, with 12 bases left in between. The CDR3 DNA is TGTGCCAGCAGCTTGGACTCATGGGGTGAAAAACTGTTTTTT. It yields the protein CASSLDSWGEKLFF.

This chain uses TRBV5-1 with TRBJ2-3; 11 nucleotides line up with TRBD1. Germline V lookup: CDR1 SGHRS, CDR2 YFSETQ. The V gene end was trimmed by 4 bases and the J gene end by 5 bases; junction bases not matched to a gene: 6. This CDR3 has 15 residues. The CDR3 region is CASSASGTGGDTQYF. The CDR3, as DNA: TGCGCCAGCAGCGCCTCCGGGACAGGGGGAGATACGCAGTATTTT.

The J gene is TRBJ1-2, the V gene TRBV15; D perhaps matches TRBD1 (5 bases). CDR3 length: 14 residues. Trimming cost V 1 base and J 2 bases, with 8 bases left between them. CDR1 is LNHNV and CDR2 is YYDKDF in the germline V gene (reference sequence). The CDR3 protein is CATSRGDGNYGYTF. The CDR3 DNA is TGTGCCACCAGCAGAGGGGACGGGAACTATGGCTACACCTTC.

This clone was counted a single time. This chain joins TRBV9 and TRBJ2-5, with TRBD1 matching over 9 bases. The germline V gene has CDR1 SGDLS and CDR2 YYNGEE. CDR3 size: 14 residues. V shed 2 bases, J shed 5 bases, and the junction held 4 bases outside the gene matches. For the CDR3, the DNA is TGTGCCAGCAGCGTCGGGACAGGGAGGGAGACCCAGTACTTC. Translation: CASSVGTGRETQYF.

The genes are TRBV2 and TRBJ1-4; the match to TRBD1 covers 7 bases. V lost 5 bases, J lost 7 bases, and 4 bases stayed unmatched. The CDR3 totals 13 residues. CDR1 SNHLY and CDR2 FYNNEI come from the germline V gene. The CDR3 reads CASSRRDSEKLFF. For the CDR3, the DNA is TGTGCCAGCAGTAGAAGGGACAGTGAAAAACTGTTTTTT.

Here the CDR3 DNA reads TGTGCCAGCAGCTTAAGGGAAGCTAACACTGAAGCTTTCTTT. Translated, it gives CASSLREANTEAFF. The chain uses TRBV5-6 and TRBJ1-1; D not certain. The CDR3 consists of 14 residues. Germline CDR1 is SGHDT and CDR2 is YYEEEE. Trimming pared 2 bases from V and 2 bases from J, leaving 10 bases between. Using reference TRBV5-6 and TRBJ1-1 for the parts outside the CDR3, the full variable domain is DAGVTQSPTHLIKTRGQQVTLRCSPKSGHDTVSWYQQALGQGPQFIFQYYEEEERQRGNFPDRFSGHQFPNYSSELNVNALLLGDSALYLCASSLREANTEAFFGQGTRLTVV.

This clone was found once. Its ends do not fully match the called genes, so a read error is possible. The rearrangement joins TRBV7-9 to TRBJ2-3; 8 bases agree with TRBD2. In germline, CDR1 is SEHNR, CDR2 FQNEAQ (reference sequence). The CDR3 has 15 residues. CDR3 nucleotides: TGTGCCAGCAGCGTAGCGGGGCCCAGCACAGATACGCAGTATTTT. It specifies CASSVAGPSTDTQYF. The whole variable domain, filled in from reference TRBV7-9 and TRBJ2-3, reads DTGVSQNPRHKITKRGQNVTFRCDPISEHNRLYWYRQTLGQGPEFLTYFQNEAQLEKSRLLSDRFSAERPKGSFSTLEIQRTEQGDSAMYLCASSVAGPSTDTQYFGPGTRLTVL.